This TCR beta chain was observed in a study of blood T cells in healthy people across ages. The donors, healthy Caucasians from Russia, were aged about 6 to 100. Study observations and caveats: Expanded clonotype changes were possibly confounded by unknown donor CMV status.

As for this clonotype: Its cognate antigen is unknown.

For the second PCR, which ran for about 6 to 11 cycles, a sample-barcoded 5' primer and a J-beta primer mix were used. TCRdb reprocessed the 5' RACE reads via MiXCR and lists one record per CDR3 protein. The sample lists about 1.8 million distinct CDR3 sequences, roughly 49% occurring once. Per the germline V gene, CDR1 is SEHNR and CDR2 is FQNEAQ (reference sequence). The germline V and J ends were trimmed by 1 base and 5 bases, with 8 bases remaining between them. CDR3 length: 13 amino acids. The receptor was derived from a woman aged 40 to 50 in good health. V usage is TRBV7-9 and J usage is TRBJ1-1; D not certain. The sample taken for sequencing was blood. CDR3 nucleotides: TGTGCCAGCAGCTTAGATGGTCGAACTGAAGCTTTCTTT. It specifies CASSLDGRTEAFF.